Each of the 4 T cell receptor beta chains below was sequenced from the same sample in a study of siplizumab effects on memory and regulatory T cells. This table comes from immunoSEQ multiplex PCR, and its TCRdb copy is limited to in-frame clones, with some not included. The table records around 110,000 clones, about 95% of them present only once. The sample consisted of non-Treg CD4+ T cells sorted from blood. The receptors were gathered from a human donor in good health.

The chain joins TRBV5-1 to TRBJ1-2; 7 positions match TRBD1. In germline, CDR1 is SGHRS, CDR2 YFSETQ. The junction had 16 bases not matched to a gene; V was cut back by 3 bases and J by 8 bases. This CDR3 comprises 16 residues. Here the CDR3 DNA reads TGCGCCAGCAGCTCGGCCGGGACAGCATCTTCGGGGGGCTACACCTTC. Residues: CASSSAGTASSGGYTF.

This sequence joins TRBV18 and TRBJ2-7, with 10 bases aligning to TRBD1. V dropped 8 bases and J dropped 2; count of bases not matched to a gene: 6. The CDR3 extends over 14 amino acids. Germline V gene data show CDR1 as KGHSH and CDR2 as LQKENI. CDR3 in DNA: TGTGCCAGCACGAGGGACAGGGGTACCTACGAGCAGTACTTC. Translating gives CASTRDRGTYEQYF.

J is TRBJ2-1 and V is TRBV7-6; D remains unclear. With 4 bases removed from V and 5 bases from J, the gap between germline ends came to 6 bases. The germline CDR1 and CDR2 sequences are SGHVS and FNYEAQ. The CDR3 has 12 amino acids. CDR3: CASSYRNNEQFF. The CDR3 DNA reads TGTGCCAGCAGCTATCGGAACAATGAGCAGTTCTTC. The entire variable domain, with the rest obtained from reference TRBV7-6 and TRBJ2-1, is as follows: GAGVSQSPRYKVTKRGQDVALRCDPISGHVSLYWYRQALGQGPEFLTYFNYEAQQDKSGLPNDRFSAERPEGSISTLTIQRTEQRDSAMYRCASSYRNNEQFFGPGTRLTVL.

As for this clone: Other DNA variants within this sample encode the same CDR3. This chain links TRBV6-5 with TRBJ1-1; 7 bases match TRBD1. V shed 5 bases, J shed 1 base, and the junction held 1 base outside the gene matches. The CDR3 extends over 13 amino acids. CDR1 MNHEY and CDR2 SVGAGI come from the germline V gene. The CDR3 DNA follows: TGTGCCAGCAGTAGGACAGGGAACACTGAAGCTTTCTTT. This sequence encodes CASSRTGNTEAFF.